This TCR beta chain was captured in a study of T cell responses to AZD1222 COVID-19 vaccine. Study-level findings and limits: AZD1222 recipients seropositive at baseline numbered only five to seven.

This clone has more than one count but fewer than ten. The antigen is unknown. Second doses at about 4 or about 12 weeks were pooled. In germline, CDR1 is KGHSH, CDR2 LQKENI. Trimming took 5 bases from V and 4 from J, leaving 12 bases between them. The CDR3 has 14 amino acids. The method was immunoSEQ multiplex PCR; TCRdb's version includes in-frame clones alone and lacks a portion of them. The sample holds 70,000 to 95,000 clones, roughly 88% seen once. The specimen was peripheral blood, collected 28 days after the second AZD1222 dose. This chain connects TRBV18 to TRBJ1-5; D remains ambiguous. The source of this sequence is an adult who received the AZD1222 COVID-19 vaccine. The CDR3 coding sequence is TGTGCCAGCTCAACCCGCAGGAATAATCAGCCCCAGCATTTT. This encodes CASSTRRNNQPQHF. Combining the CDR3 with reference TRBV18 and TRBJ1-5 gives the whole variable domain NAGVMQNPRHLVRRRGQEARLRCSPMKGHSHVYWYRQLPEEGLKFMVYLQKENIIDESGMPKERFSAEFPKEGPSILRIQQVVRGDSAAYFCASSTRRNNQPQHFGDGTRLSIL.